A selection of T cell receptor beta chains follows, all from one sample in a study of cytomegalovirus exposure and HLA in healthy donors. Some clones are missing from TCRdb's copy, which holds only in-frame ones; the method was immunoSEQ multiplex PCR. The repertoire holds more than 150,000 clones, 70% to 85% seen once, with more than 1.2% in the top ten. Sequenced sample: PBMCs. The receptors originated from a male donor in good health and CMV-seronegative. The CDR3 runs from the conserved cysteine through the conserved F or W. The order of the fields is D gene, CDR3 length, V gene, J gene, clone size, CDR3 protein, CDR3 DNA. A D gene is named only where the DNA matches it firmly. Size is stated for part of the rows, as once, few or many counts, or as a class when the clone is expanded.

>TRBD1|16|TRBV2|TRBJ1-5|.
CASSGSGTGDGQPQHF
TGTGCCAGCAGTGGGTCCGGGACAGGGGACGGCCAGCCCCAGCATTTT
>TRBD2|17|TRBV4-1|TRBJ2-7|.
CASSQDGSGLPLSEQYF
TGCGCCAGCAGCCAAGACGGTAGCGGGCTCCCCCTGAGCGAGCAGTACTTC
>TRBD1|14|TRBV5-1|TRBJ1-1|few
CASSLQGADTEAFF
TGCGCCAGCAGCCTACAGGGGGCGGACACTGAAGCTTTCTTT
>TRBD1|14|TRBV5-4|TRBJ2-5|.
CASSFRTGVETQYF
TGTGCCAGCAGCTTTAGGACAGGGGTGGAGACCCAGTACTTC
>.|15|TRBV5-1|TRBJ2-4|.
CASSRGTAVGGIQYF
TGCGCCAGCAGCAGGGGGACGGCGGTTGGAGGCATTCAGTACTTC
>TRBD1|16|TRBV4-1|TRBJ1-6|.
CASSQVTGPLGSPLHF
TGCGCCAGCAGCCAAGTGACAGGGCCCTTAGGGTCACCCCTCCACTTT
>.|14|TRBV5-1|TRBJ2-3|.
CASRPGSSADTQYF
TGCGCCAGCCGCCCGGGCAGTAGCGCAGATACGCAGTATTTT
>TRBD2|12|TRBV6-5|TRBJ2-1|once
CASSSGGNEQFF
TGTGCCAGCAGCTCGGGGGGAAATGAGCAGTTCTTC
>.|12|TRBV13|TRBJ1-4|.
CASSQIREKLFF
TGTGCCAGCAGTCAAATCAGGGAAAAACTGTTTTTT
>.|14|TRBV5-4|TRBJ1-2|.
CASSVGIRDYGYTF
TGTGCCAGCAGCGTGGGAATCCGGGACTATGGCTACACCTTC
>.|15|TRBV12-5|TRBJ1-2|.
CASGLGTGTNYGYTF
TGTGCTAGTGGTTTGGGAACAGGAACTAACTATGGCTACACCTTC
>.|15|TRBV5-1|TRBJ1-1|.
CASSLGRGANTEAFF
TGCGCCAGCAGCTTGGGTCGCGGGGCGAACACTGAAGCTTTCTTT
>TRBD1|16|TRBV6-1|TRBJ1-1|few
CASSALTTGANTEAFF
TGTGCCAGCAGTGCCCTCACGACAGGGGCTAACACTGAAGCTTTCTTT
>.|13|TRBV7-9|TRBJ2-2|.
CASMAANTGELFF
TGTGCCAGCATGGCGGCGAACACCGGGGAGCTGTTTTTT
>TRBD1|16|TRBV11-2|TRBJ1-4|few
CASSLTGGAMNEKLFF
TGTGCCAGCAGCCTTACAGGGGGCGCGATGAATGAAAAACTGTTTTTT
>TRBD1|17|TRBV9|TRBJ1-2|.
CASSVDRGGQGAQGYTF
TGTGCCAGCAGCGTAGATCGCGGGGGTCAGGGGGCGCAAGGCTACACCTTC
>TRBD1|13|TRBV7-8|TRBJ2-7|.
CASMDRRAHEQYF
TGTGCCAGCATGGACAGGAGAGCCCACGAGCAGTACTTC
>TRBD2|16|TRBV6-5|TRBJ2-7|.
CASSYSLAGVGYEQYF
TGTGCCAGCAGTTACTCCCTAGCGGGGGTAGGCTACGAGCAGTACTTC
>.|14|TRBV30|TRBJ1-3|few
CAWSVHSSLDTIYF
TGTGCCTGGAGTGTACATAGCTCCCTGGACACCATATATTTT
>.|14|TRBV5-1|TRBJ2-7|.
CASSLAREPYEQYF
TGCGCCAGCAGCTTGGCCCGGGAGCCCTACGAGCAGTACTTC
>.|14|TRBV25-1|TRBJ1-2|.
CASSEFGGLYGYTF
TGTGCCAGCAGTGAATTCGGGGGGCTGTATGGCTACACCTTC
>.|16|TRBV4-2|TRBJ2-3|.
CASSQGAFSSTDTQYF
TGTGCCAGCAGCCAAGGAGCGTTCTCTAGCACAGATACGCAGTATTTT
>.|14|TRBV13|TRBJ1-5|.
CASSLQGSNQPQHF
TGTGCCAGCAGCTTACAGGGGAGCAATCAGCCCCAGCATTTT
>.|14|TRBV25-1|TRBJ2-5|.
CASSESSIEETQYF
TGTGCCAGCAGTGAATCGAGCATAGAGGAGACCCAGTACTTC
>.|14|TRBV6-1|TRBJ2-5|.
CASSEVARPETQYF
TGTGCCAGCAGTGAAGTGGCCCGCCCAGAGACCCAGTACTTC
>TRBD1|14|TRBV11-3|TRBJ2-7|.
CASSSGTGGYEQYF
TGTGCCAGCAGCTCCGGGACAGGGGGCTACGAGCAGTACTTC
>TRBD2|18|TRBV18|TRBJ2-2|few
CASSTVRLAPSNTGELFF
TGTGCCAGCTCCACCGTGAGACTAGCACCTTCGAACACCGGGGAGCTGTTTTTT